These 25 T cell receptor beta chains came from one sample sequenced in a study of T cell changes during pregnancy in multiple sclerosis. This table comes from immunoSEQ multiplex PCR, and its TCRdb copy is limited to in-frame clones, with some not included. The table lists roughly 75,000 clones, approximately 92% of them singletons. The specimen was peripheral blood, collected in the third trimester of pregnancy. Source of these receptors: a female donor in good health, enrolled as a control in a pregnancy study.

V and J are TRBV4-1 and TRBJ1-4; the match to TRBD1 covers 9 bases. Unmatched junction bases numbered 7, after V lost 5 bases and J lost 0 bases. The CDR3 has 17 amino acids. Germline V lookup: CDR1 MGHRA, CDR2 YSYEKL. The CDR3 protein is CASSFTGQGPTNEKLFF. CDR3 bases: TGCGCCAGCAGCTTTACGGGACAGGGACCAACTAATGAAAAACTGTTTTTT.

The V gene is TRBV28, the J gene TRBJ1-2, with D unresolved. This CDR3 is built from 13 residues. With 4 bases removed from V and 8 bases from J, the gap between germline ends came to 14 bases. Germline V gives CDR1 MDHEN, CDR2 SYDVKM. The CDR3 here is CASSWRYSGGYTF. Written as DNA, the CDR3 is TGTGCCAGCAGTTGGCGGTATAGCGGCGGCTACACCTTC.

Regarding this clone: The same CDR3 also results from other DNA sequences found in this sample. This chain links TRBV5-1 with TRBJ2-7, with 12 nucleotides matching TRBD2. With 0 bases clipped from V and 6 bases from J, the junction kept 4 bases outside the gene matches. The CDR3 consists of 15 residues. Germline CDR1 and CDR2: SGHRS and YFSETQ. The CDR3 DNA is TGCGCCAGCAGCTTGGGACTAGCGGGGGTTTTCGAGCAGTACTTC. It codes for CASSLGLAGVFEQYF.

V and J are TRBV5-1 and TRBJ1-2; D ambiguous. CDR3 size: 16 residues. Germline loops: CDR1 SGHRS, CDR2 YFSETQ. V was clipped by 0 bases and J by 5 bases, with 17 bases between them. The CDR3 loop reads CASSLGGFTELYGYTF. CDR3 in DNA: TGCGCCAGCAGCTTGGGTGGCTTTACAGAGCTTTATGGCTACACCTTC.

This clone has only a few counts. The chain has TRBV18 and TRBJ2-7, with D tentatively TRBD2 (5 bases). V lost 0 bases, J lost 4 bases, and 10 bases lay in between. The germline CDR1 and CDR2 sequences are KGHSH and LQKENI. This CDR3 comprises 14 residues. CDR3 bases: TGTGCCAGCTCACCACCGCGGGCCCGATACGAGCAGTACTTC. Its protein product is CASSPPRARYEQYF.

The chain couples TRBV7-2 to TRBJ1-2; 11 nucleotides match TRBD1. Trimming at V came to 7 bases and at J to 8 bases, leaving 6 bases not matched to a gene. The CDR3 is made up of 13 amino acids. Germline V gene sequence: CDR1 SGHTA, CDR2 FQGNSA. CDR3 loop: CASTKGQGGGYTF. CDR3 coding DNA: TGTGCCAGCACCAAGGGACAGGGGGGAGGCTACACCTTC. Complete variable domain (other parts from reference TRBV7-2 and TRBJ1-2): GAGVSQSPSNKVTEKGKDVELRCDPISGHTALYWYRQSLGQGLEFLIYFQGNSAPDKSGLPSDRFSAERTGGSVSTLTIQRTQQEDSAVYLCASTKGQGGGYTFGSGTRLTVV.

This clone was counted a single time. J is TRBJ1-4 and V is TRBV7-2; no reliable D call. Trimming cost V 3 bases and J 5 bases, with 13 bases left between them. This CDR3 region has 15 residues. Germline V CDR1 and CDR2: SGHTA, FQGNSA. For the CDR3, the DNA is TGTGCCAGCAGCTTGGCGGAGGGAGGGAATGAAAAACTGTTTTTT. Amino acid sequence: CASSLAEGGNEKLFF.

The chain's CDR3 is CASSLQSYLENTGELFF. The CDR3 bases are TGCGCCAGCAGCCTCCAATCCTACCTAGAGAACACCGGGGAGCTGTTTTTT. The genes are TRBV4-3 and TRBJ2-2; D remains unclear. Germline CDR1 is LGHNA and CDR2 is YSLEER. Trimming removed 4 bases at V and 1 base at J, with 16 bases between. This CDR3 comprises 17 residues.

The rearrangement links TRBV18 to TRBJ1-1; 7 bases match TRBD1. CDR1 and CDR2 from the germline V gene are KGHSH and LQKENI. The V gene end was trimmed by 4 bases and the J gene end by 3 bases; junction bases not matched to a gene: 2. CDR3 size: 13 residues. In DNA, the CDR3 is TGTGCCAGCTCACTCACAGGGGACACTGAAGCTTTCTTT. Its protein is CASSLTGDTEAFF.

The rearrangement uses TRBV18 and TRBJ1-1; a weak D match, TRBD1 (5 bases). This CDR3 has 15 residues. CDR1 is KGHSH and CDR2 is LQKENI in the germline V gene. Trimming removed 6 bases at V and 2 bases at J, with 16 bases between. CDR3 sequence reads: CASSLGGTTNTEAFF. The CDR3 DNA reads as TGTGCCAGCTCCCTCGGGGGAACTACTAACACTGAAGCTTTCTTT.

Only one count was recorded for this clone. The chain uses TRBV6-5 and TRBJ1-2; D is unclear. Germline V gene sequence: CDR1 MNHEY, CDR2 SVGAGI. The CDR3 sequence is 12 residues long. V lost 6 bases, J lost 2 bases, and 7 bases lay in between. CDR3 protein: CASRTPNYGYTF. CDR3 in DNA: TGTGCCAGCAGAACACCGAACTATGGCTACACCTTC.

V gene TRBV29-1 combines with J gene TRBJ1-3; D call uncertain. Deletions cut 7 bases from V and 2 bases from J, with 12 bases between. The germline CDR1 and CDR2 sequences are SQVTM and ANQGSEA. The CDR3 is made up of 13 amino acids. CDR3 protein: CSASPGAGNTIYF. CDR3 DNA sequence: TGCAGCGCCTCCCCCGGGGCTGGAAACACCATATATTTT.

This rearrangement joins TRBV7-3 to TRBJ2-3, with 11 bases that match TRBD2. This CDR3 region has 15 residues. Per germline, CDR1 SGHTA and CDR2 FQGTGA. V was clipped by 6 bases and J by 2 bases; unmatched bases: 4. In nucleotides, the CDR3 is TGTGCCAGCAGTCCACTAGCGGGGGTCACAGATACGCAGTATTTT. Its protein is CASSPLAGVTDTQYF.

J is TRBJ2-7 and V is TRBV19; D unclear. The CDR3 consists of 14 residues. Trimming stripped 4 bases from V and 2 bases from J, with 12 bases between. Germline V gives CDR1 LNHDA, CDR2 SQIVND (reference sequence). The CDR3 sequence: CASSTLGKPYEQYF. CDR3 coding DNA: TGTGCCAGTAGTACGTTGGGCAAGCCCTACGAGCAGTACTTC.

The V and J genes are TRBV2 and TRBJ1-4; D not certain. The CDR3 contains 12 residues. The V end was cut by 6 bases, the J end by 7 bases, with 9 bases between. Germline assignment: CDR1 SNHLY and CDR2 FYNNEI. This chain's CDR3 is CASRREGEKLFF. The CDR3 DNA follows: TGTGCCAGCAGACGAGAGGGTGAAAAACTGTTTTTT.

This clone was seen just once. V gene TRBV6-5 combines with J gene TRBJ1-1; 8 bases are shared with TRBD1. Unmatched junction bases numbered 11, after V lost 6 bases and J lost 11 bases. The CDR3 runs to 13 residues. Per germline, CDR1 MNHEY and CDR2 SVGAGI. CDR3 nucleotides: TGTGCCAGCAGATGGGGACAGGTCGGTTCGGCTTTCTTT. This codes for CASRWGQVGSAFF.

Only one count was recorded for this clone. J is TRBJ2-2 and V is TRBV2, with a weak D call TRBD1 (5 bases). This CDR3 contains 15 residues. The V and J ends lost 5 bases and 0 bases respectively, with 10 bases between them. From germline, CDR1 is SNHLY and CDR2 FYNNEI. CDR3: CASSSRASNTGELFF. The CDR3 DNA reads as TGTGCCAGCAGTTCCAGGGCTTCGAACACCGGGGAGCTGTTTTTT.

This clone has a single count. The chain uses TRBV9 and TRBJ2-2; 10 bases line up with TRBD2. The CDR3 is 16 amino acids. Germline CDR1 reads SGDLS; CDR2 reads YYNGEE. The V and J ends lost 4 bases and 4 bases, in that order; junction bases with no gene match: 7. CDR3: CASSTPSGGLTGELFF. DNA for the CDR3: TGTGCCAGCAGCACCCCTAGCGGGGGTCTCACCGGGGAGCTGTTTTTT. Looking up the rest from reference TRBV9 and TRBJ2-2 gives the full variable domain: DSGVTQTPKHLITATGQRVTLRCSPRSGDLSVYWYQQSLDQGLQFLIQYYNGEERAKGNILERFSAQQFPDLHSELNLSSLELGDSALYFCASSTPSGGLTGELFFGEGSRLTVL.

This chain connects TRBV7-2 to TRBJ1-2, with D uncertain. V gave up 0 bases and J gave up 10 bases, with 9 bases separating them. CDR1 is SGHTA, CDR2 FQGNSA, per germline. The CDR3 consists of 12 residues. CDR3 loop: CASSLARGDYTF. CDR3 coding DNA: TGTGCCAGCAGCTTAGCGCGGGGAGACTACACCTTC.

This clone was observed a single time. This chain uses TRBV11-3 with TRBJ2-2; weak D call: TRBD1 (6 bases). The CDR3 extends over 16 amino acids. From germline, CDR1 is SGHNT and CDR2 YENEEA. With 5 bases removed from V and 3 bases from J, the gap between germline ends came to 16 bases. Here the CDR3 DNA reads TGTGCCAGCAGCCCCGGTACAGGGTGGGACACCGGGGAGCTGTTTTTT. Protein product: CASSPGTGWDTGELFF.

This chain connects TRBV12-5 to TRBJ2-3; D may be TRBD1 (5 bases). V was cut by 5 bases and J by 5 bases, with 17 bases left in between. The CDR3 runs to 15 residues. Germline V lookup: CDR1 LGHNT, CDR2 FRNRAP. As DNA, the CDR3 is TGTGCTAGTGGTCCCGCGGTTACGGACATAGATACGCAGTATTTT. This translates into CASGPAVTDIDTQYF. The whole variable domain, remainder taken from reference TRBV12-5 and TRBJ2-3, is DARVTQTPRHKVTEMGQEVTMRCQPILGHNTVFWYRQTMMQGLELLAYFRNRAPLDDSGMPKDRFSAEMPDATLATLKIQPSEPRDSAVYFCASGPAVTDIDTQYFGPGTRLTVL.

The chain joins TRBV11-3 to TRBJ2-1; 14 nucleotides align to TRBD2. CDR1 and CDR2 (germline): SGHNT, YENEEA. With 1 base clipped from V and 8 bases from J, the junction kept 10 bases outside the gene matches. There are 18 residues in the CDR3. CDR3 in amino acids: CASSLAPRGLAGGHEQFF. The CDR3 DNA reads as TGTGCCAGCAGCTTAGCCCCGAGAGGACTAGCGGGAGGCCATGAGCAGTTCTTC. Full variable domain (outside the CDR3, taken from reference TRBV11-3 and TRBJ2-1): EAGVVQSPRYKIIEKKQPVAFWCNPISGHNTLYWYLQNLGQGPELLIRYENEEAVDDSQLPKDRFSAERLKGVDSTLKIQPAELGDSAVYLCASSLAPRGLAGGHEQFFGPGTRLTVL.

This clone has only one observation. The chain is built from TRBV27 and TRBJ2-2; 7 bases are a match to TRBD1. Germline CDR1 and CDR2: MNHEY and SMNVEV (reference sequence). The V gene end was trimmed by 5 bases and the J gene end by 1 base; junction bases not matched to a gene: 4. This CDR3 comprises 15 residues. CDR3 sequence (DNA): TGTGCCAGCAGTGGGGGACAGAAGAACACCGGGGAGCTGTTTTTT. This sequence encodes CASSGGQKNTGELFF.

Note on this clone: A read error may account for a junction end that differs from germline. The chain has TRBV6-5 and TRBJ1-4, with D possibly being TRBD1 (5 bases). Germline CDR1 is MNHEY and CDR2 is SVGAGI. CDR3 length equals 10 residues. As DNA, the CDR3 is TGTGCCAGCAGTTCTGGGACTCCCGTTTTT. This encodes CASSSGTPVF.

The V and J genes are TRBV19 and TRBJ2-1; the match to TRBD2 covers 9 bases. This CDR3 comprises 16 residues. V lost 3 bases, J lost 5 bases, and 8 bases stayed unmatched. Germline loops: CDR1 LNHDA, CDR2 SQIVND (reference sequence). In DNA, the CDR3 is TGTGCCAGTAGTATCCGCCTCAGCGGGAGGCACAATGAGCAGTTCTTC. Translation gives CASSIRLSGRHNEQFF.